These T cell receptor beta chains were read from a single sample in a study of T cells in Graves' hyperthyroidism and ophthalmopathy. In TCRdb, the multiplex PCR reads were re-called with MiXCR into one record per CDR3 protein. Among about 640,000 distinct CDR3 sequences listed, about 14% were seen once. Sequencing was performed on blood. These receptors came from a woman in her forties or fifties with Graves' ophthalmopathy. CDR3s include the opening cysteine and the closing phenylalanine or tryptophan. A D gene is named only where the DNA matches it firmly. The size field is filled for only some rows; it gives once, few, many or a size class.

j_gene,d_gene,v_gene,abundance,len,CDR3aa,CDR3nt
TRBJ2-7,TRBD1,TRBV2,many,14,CASRERTGSYEQYF,TGTGCCAGCAGAGAAAGGACAGGGAGCTACGAGCAGTACTTC
TRBJ1-2,-,TRBV10-3,-,13,CAISEDRSPGYTF,TGTGCCATCAGTGAGGACAGATCCCCGGGCTACACCTTC
TRBJ2-2,-,TRBV11-3,few,16,CASSSLRVRNTGELFF,TGTGCCAGCAGCTCGCTCAGGGTACGGAACACCGGGGAGCTGTTTTTT
TRBJ2-3,-,TRBV7-3,many,15,CASSLTLGRADTQYF,TGTGCCAGCAGCTTAACCTTGGGTCGCGCAGATACGCAGTATTTT
TRBJ2-3,-,TRBV6-2/TRBV6-3,few,16,CASSYFPRVGGDTQYF,TGTGCCAGCAGTTACTTTCCCCGGGTTGGCGGAGATACGCAGTATTTT
TRBJ2-3,-,TRBV5-8,many,18,CASSLVGPTTYGTDTQYF,TGTGCCAGCAGCTTGGTCGGACCGACGACCTACGGCACAGATACGCAGTATTTT
TRBJ2-2,TRBD2,TRBV20-1,few,17,CSALRLAGSYVPGELFF,TGCAGTGCCCTCCGACTAGCGGGAAGCTACGTGCCCGGGGAGCTGTTTTTT
TRBJ2-7,-,TRBV20-1,few,14,CSARDGEVGYEQYF,TGCAGTGCTAGAGATGGGGAGGTAGGATACGAGCAGTACTTC
TRBJ1-6,TRBD1,TRBV2,many,16,CASSVGGTVNNSPLHF,TGTGCCAGCAGTGTAGGGGGGACAGTCAATAATTCACCCCTCCACTTT
TRBJ1-2,-,TRBV12-3/TRBV12-4,-,14,CASTARLGSYGYTF,TGTGCCAGCACAGCCCGATTAGGATCTTATGGCTACACCTTC
TRBJ2-2,TRBD2,TRBV20-1,many,17,CSARDPSGRGNTGELFF,TGCAGTGCTAGAGATCCTAGCGGGAGAGGGAACACCGGGGAGCTGTTTTTT
TRBJ2-2,-,TRBV11-1,-,11,CATTAYGELFF,TGTGCCACCACAGCGTACGGGGAGCTGTTTTTT
TRBJ2-3,-,TRBV7-9,many,14,CATQQSGRTDTQYF,TGTGCCACCCAACAAAGCGGTCGCACAGATACGCAGTATTTT
TRBJ2-7,-,TRBV9,many,14,CASSVAISSYEQYF,TGTGCCAGCAGCGTCGCAATCAGCTCCTACGAGCAGTACTTC
TRBJ1-2,TRBD1,TRBV19,-,17,CASSPYPDRASDYGYTF,TGTGCCAGTAGCCCCTATCCGGACAGGGCGTCGGACTATGGCTACACCTTC
TRBJ2-7,TRBD2,TRBV15,-,17,CATSVLEASGIDNEQYF,TGTGCCACCAGCGTACTGGAGGCTAGCGGGATAGACAATGAGCAGTACTTC
TRBJ2-1,TRBD2,TRBV29-1,many,14,CSVQRERSYNEQFF,TGCAGCGTCCAGCGGGAGCGCTCCTACAATGAGCAGTTCTTC
TRBJ2-1,TRBD2,TRBV10-3,few,15,CAITRGAGGPNEQFF,TGTGCCATCACAAGAGGAGCGGGAGGGCCAAATGAGCAGTTCTTC
TRBJ2-3,TRBD1,TRBV6-1,many,15,CASSEPGQGSDTQYF,TGTGCCAGCAGTGAACCGGGACAGGGGTCGGATACGCAGTATTTT
TRBJ2-1,-,TRBV7-9,many,17,CASSRRVVGGPYNEQFF,TGTGCCAGCAGCAGAAGGGTCGTAGGGGGTCCCTACAATGAGCAGTTCTTC
TRBJ2-1,-,TRBV20-1,-,14,CSAVRRENYNEQFF,TGCAGTGCCGTGCGGAGGGAGAACTACAATGAGCAGTTCTTC
TRBJ2-5,TRBD2,TRBV11-3,many,16,CASRLRLAGEGETQYF,TGTGCCAGCAGGCTGAGACTAGCGGGAGAGGGAGAGACCCAGTACTTC